These 31 T cell receptor beta chains were sequenced from one sample in a study of T-cell reconstitution after alpha-beta-depleted transplantation in children. Unique molecular identifiers were used in preparing the TCRbeta library. TCRdb re-called the PCR reads through MiXCR, storing one row per CDR3 protein. The data contain a few hundred thousand distinct CDR3 sequences, 15% to 20% of them seen just once; the ten biggest clones take up about 32%. The sample was PBMCs, mostly from graft donor cells, taken 360 days after TCRalphabeta/CD19-depleted stem cell transplant. These receptors were taken from a boy younger than two who had a stem cell transplant for Wiskott-Aldrich syndrome, so the T cells may come from the graft donor.

There are many counts of this clonotype. The chain joins TRBV24-1 to TRBJ2-5; 11 bases map to TRBD2. Germline-derived CDR1 and CDR2 are KGHDR and SFDVKD. V was clipped by 2 bases and J by 4 bases; unmatched bases: 2. This CDR3 contains 15 residues. The DNA for the CDR3 is TGTGCCACCAGTGATTCGGGGACTAGCGGAGAGACCCAGTACTTC. Translating it yields CATSDSGTSGETQYF.

J is TRBJ2-1 and V is TRBV7-9, with no clear D. The CDR3 has 12 amino acids. Germline V gene data show CDR1 as SEHNR and CDR2 as FQNEAQ (reference sequence). Deletions cut 7 bases from V and 7 bases from J, with 11 bases between. CDR3 DNA sequence: TGTGCCAGCAATGGGGAAATTAATGAGCAGTTCTTC. It translates to CASNGEINEQFF.

This clonotype was counted a few times. The chain combines TRBV10-3 with TRBJ1-6, with D tentatively TRBD1 (5 bases). Germline loops: CDR1 ENHRY, CDR2 SYGVKD. The ends were cut back, 0 bases at V and 7 bases at J, with 13 bases in the middle. The CDR3 loop spans 16 amino acids. The CDR3 DNA sequence: TGTGCCATCAGTGAGTCGCGGGGGTCCCCGAATTCACCCCTCCACTTT. It translates to CAISESRGSPNSPLHF.

The chain carries TRBV7-6 and TRBJ2-1; 7 nucleotides line up with TRBD1. The CDR3 contains 15 residues. Germline V CDR1 and CDR2: SGHVS, FNYEAQ. V shed 0 bases and J 4 bases; nucleotides not matched to a gene: 3. The CDR3 DNA is TGTGCCAGCAGCTTAGCCCAGGGGGTATACAATGAGCAGTTCTTC. The encoded protein is CASSLAQGVYNEQFF. The variable domain in full, completed from reference TRBV7-6 and TRBJ2-1, reads GAGVSQSPRYKVTKRGQDVALRCDPISGHVSLYWYRQALGQGPEFLTYFNYEAQQDKSGLPNDRFSAERPEGSISTLTIQRTEQRDSAMYRCASSLAQGVYNEQFFGPGTRLTVL.

V and J are TRBV5-1 and TRBJ1-3; no definite D call. Germline V gives CDR1 SGHRS, CDR2 YFSETQ. V lost 4 bases and J lost 4, with 3 bases in between. The CDR3 covers 11 residues. CDR3 DNA: TGCGCCAGCAGCGTGGGAAACACCATATATTTT. Amino acid sequence: CASSVGNTIYF.

The chain carries TRBV7-2 and TRBJ2-5; the D is unclear. Trimming stripped 2 bases from V and 5 bases from J, with 12 bases between. Germline loops: CDR1 SGHTA, CDR2 FQGNSA. This CDR3 region has 14 residues. This CDR3 is CASSLRASKETQYF. CDR3 in DNA: TGTGCCAGCAGCTTAAGAGCGAGCAAGGAGACCCAGTACTTC.

This clonotype was detected a few times. This rearrangement joins TRBV13 to TRBJ2-5; no firm D call. Germline V lookup: CDR1 PRHDT, CDR2 FYEKMQ (reference sequence). Trimming removed 0 bases at V and 4 bases at J, with 12 bases between. The CDR3 covers 15 residues. The CDR3 DNA reads TGTGCCAGCAGCTTAGGCCGCCAGCTAGGAGAGACCCAGTACTTC. Amino acids: CASSLGRQLGETQYF.

This clonotype was seen a few times. This rearrangement joins TRBV4-3 to TRBJ2-3; TRBD2 matches at 9 bases. CDR3 length: 16 residues. V lost 1 base and J lost 7; bases outside the gene matches: 9. In germline, CDR1 is LGHNA, CDR2 YSLEER. The CDR3 coding sequence is TGCGCCAGCAGCCAAGCAGGGACTAGCTTTCCCTATACGCAGTATTTT. This encodes CASSQAGTSFPYTQYF.

This chain uses TRBV12-3 or TRBV12-4 with TRBJ2-2, with TRBD2 matching over 7 bases. V dropped 7 bases and J dropped 4; count of bases not matched to a gene: 15. This CDR3 is 17 amino acids long. The CDR3 is CASTQNPREVITGELFF. The CDR3 DNA reads TGTGCCAGCACCCAAAACCCCCGGGAGGTAATCACCGGGGAGCTGTTTTTT.

In this sample, this clonotype turned up a few times. The chain employs TRBV5-1 and TRBJ2-5; 8 nucleotides line up with TRBD2. Losses at the gene ends were 0 bases for V and 2 bases for J; bases not matched to a gene: 3. In germline, CDR1 is SGHRS, CDR2 YFSETQ. The CDR3 has 15 residues. CDR3 sequence: CASSLGASGQETQYF. CDR3 DNA sequence: TGCGCCAGCAGCTTGGGGGCTAGCGGGCAAGAGACCCAGTACTTC.

A few counts support this clonotype. V gene TRBV15 combines with J gene TRBJ1-6; weak D call: TRBD1 (5 bases). Germline assignment: CDR1 LNHNV and CDR2 YYDKDF (reference sequence). This CDR3 spans 14 amino acids. Trimming took 1 base from V and 7 from J, leaving 8 bases between them. CDR3: CATSRGDFNSPLHF. In DNA form, the CDR3 reads TGTGCCACCAGCAGAGGGGACTTCAATTCACCCCTCCACTTT.

This clonotype was seen only a few times. This rearrangement joins TRBV12-3 or TRBV12-4 to TRBJ2-7; the D gene is possibly TRBD1 (6 bases). CDR3 length: 14 amino acids. The V end was cut by 1 base, the J end by 4 bases, with 11 bases between. The CDR3 here is CASSLVYREYEQYF. CDR3 coding DNA: TGTGCCAGCAGTTTAGTCTACAGGGAATACGAGCAGTACTTC.

In this sample, this clonotype turned up a few times. The genes are TRBV28 and TRBJ1-1; D possibly corresponds to TRBD1 (5 bases). The CDR3 spans 15 residues. From germline, CDR1 is MDHEN and CDR2 SYDVKM. The V and J ends lost 3 bases and 5 bases respectively, with 16 bases between them. CDR3 DNA sequence: TGTGCCAGCAGTTTTGACAGACGGCAAGGGACTGAAGCTTTCTTT. Translated: CASSFDRRQGTEAFF.

The V call is TRBV12-3 or TRBV12-4, the J call TRBJ2-1; 12 positions agree with TRBD2. The CDR3 extends over 17 amino acids. J gave up 6 bases and V 3 bases, and 9 bases lay outside the gene matches. The CDR3: CASSFPLAGGGRNEQFF. As DNA, the CDR3 is TGTGCCAGCAGTTTCCCCCTAGCGGGGGGGGGACGCAATGAGCAGTTCTTC.

The chain couples TRBV5-1 to TRBJ2-7; 7 nucleotides line up with TRBD1. CDR3 length: 16 residues. V shed 6 bases, J shed 3 bases, and the junction held 15 bases outside the gene matches. Per germline, CDR1 SGHRS and CDR2 YFSETQ. In nucleotides, the CDR3 is TGCGCCAGCACTCCAACCCCAGGGGGACGTTTCTACGAGCAGTACTTC. Its protein product is CASTPTPGGRFYEQYF.

V is TRBV7-8 and J is TRBJ1-4; 9 bases align to TRBD1. The CDR3 runs to 17 residues. The trim removed 1 base at V and 5 bases at J, leaving 8 bases unmatched. Germline-derived CDR1 and CDR2 are SGHVS and FQNEAQ. CDR3 sequence reads: CASSLGTGESTNEKLFF. For the CDR3, the DNA is TGTGCCAGCAGCTTAGGGACAGGGGAGAGTACGAATGAAAAACTGTTTTTT.

The gene calls are TRBV27 and TRBJ2-7; 10 bases align to TRBD1. Trimming cost V 4 bases and J 5 bases; bases outside gene matches: 8. CDR1 and CDR2 (germline): MNHEY, SMNVEV (reference sequence). CDR3 length equals 15 residues. In DNA form, the CDR3 reads TGTGCCAGCAGTTCCTCCGGGACAGGGGTGAACGAGCAGTACTTC. This sequence encodes CASSSSGTGVNEQYF.

The rearrangement joins TRBV20-1 to TRBJ1-2; D is unclear. With 5 bases removed from V and 7 bases from J, the gap between germline ends came to 14 bases. Per germline, CDR1 DFQATT and CDR2 SNEGSKA (reference sequence). The CDR3 spans 12 residues. The CDR3 coding sequence is TGCAGTGCTCTGGGTAGTTGGCTTGGCTACACCTTC. Amino acid sequence: CSALGSWLGYTF.

This clonotype occurred a few times. This chain uses TRBV9 with TRBJ2-7; D is possibly TRBD2 (6 bases). The CDR3 spans 13 residues. The V gene's germline CDR1 is SGDLS and CDR2 YYNGEE. Trimming stripped 0 bases from V and 7 bases from J, with 11 bases between. The CDR3 loop reads CASSVDQGGEQYF. The CDR3 region has the DNA TGTGCCAGCAGCGTAGACCAGGGAGGAGAGCAGTACTTC.

This clonotype was detected many times. The rearrangement joins TRBV3-1 to TRBJ1-5; possibly TRBD1 for D (6 bases). Trimming removed 0 bases at V and 9 bases at J, with 15 bases between. In germline, CDR1 is LGHDT, CDR2 YNNKEL (reference sequence). There are 15 residues in the CDR3. This CDR3 is CASSQDGGSGLPQHF. In DNA form, the CDR3 reads TGTGCCAGCAGCCAAGATGGGGGCTCGGGGCTGCCCCAGCATTTT. The complete variable domain, with remaining parts taken from reference TRBV3-1 and TRBJ1-5, reads DTAVSQTPKYLVTQMGNDKSIKCEQNLGHDTMYWYKQDSKKFLKIMFSYNNKELIINETVPNRFSPKSPDKAHLNLHINSLELGDSAVYFCASSQDGGSGLPQHFGDGTRLSIL.

The V gene is TRBV20-1, the J gene TRBJ1-6; D ambiguous. The V gene's germline CDR1 is DFQATT and CDR2 SNEGSKA (reference sequence). Deletions cut 3 bases from V and 0 bases from J, with 6 bases between. The CDR3 length is 14 residues. CDR3 loop: CSASKSSYNSPLHF. In nucleotides, the CDR3 is TGCAGTGCTAGTAAGAGCTCCTATAATTCACCCCTCCACTTT.

The chain couples TRBV2 to TRBJ2-3; 7 bases match TRBD2. The CDR3 has 14 residues. The junction had 6 bases not matched to a gene; V was cut back by 5 bases and J by 4 bases. Germline V gene data show CDR1 as SNHLY and CDR2 as FYNNEI. The DNA for the CDR3 is TGTGCCAGCAGTTGGAGGGCGGGGGCAGATACGCAGTATTTT. Residues: CASSWRAGADTQYF.

The chain couples TRBV15 to TRBJ2-5; a weak D match, TRBD2 (6 bases). CDR3 length equals 17 residues. Germline CDR1 and CDR2: LNHNV and YYDKDF (reference sequence). V was clipped by 2 bases and J by 7 bases, with 23 bases between them. The CDR3 DNA is TGTGCCACCAGCAGATCAAAACCGGGACTGGAATTGGCGACCCAGTACTTC. Translated: CATSRSKPGLELATQYF.

The rearrangement uses TRBV10-3 and TRBJ1-1, with TRBD1 matching over 8 bases. The CDR3 extends over 12 amino acids. Germline-derived CDR1 and CDR2 are ENHRY and SYGVKD. Trimming cost V 5 bases and J 11 bases; bases outside gene matches: 7. The CDR3 bases are TGTGCCATCAGTCAGGACAGGGCCCGCGCTTTCTTT. Its protein product is CAISQDRARAFF.

The chain is built from TRBV18 and TRBJ2-7; D not resolved. V was trimmed by 6 bases and J by 2 bases, leaving 11 bases between them. This CDR3 comprises 13 residues. The germline V gene encodes CDR1 KGHSH and CDR2 LQKENI. The CDR3 sequence is CASSFREPYEQYF. The CDR3, as DNA: TGTGCCAGCTCCTTTCGTGAGCCCTACGAGCAGTACTTC.

This clonotype was seen more than once but under ten times. The chain recombines TRBV3-1 with TRBJ1-2; D is possibly TRBD1 (6 bases). The germline CDR1 and CDR2 sequences are LGHDT and YNNKEL (reference sequence). The germline V and J ends were trimmed by 0 bases and 2 bases, with 13 bases remaining between them. The CDR3 length is 16 residues. The CDR3 here is CASSQEWRGGNYGYTF. As DNA, the CDR3 is TGTGCCAGCAGCCAAGAATGGAGGGGGGGGAACTATGGCTACACCTTC.

This clonotype was seen a handful of times. This chain uses TRBV9 with TRBJ2-1; D gene uncertain. The CDR3 has 13 residues. V was pared by 0 bases and J by 5 bases, with 6 bases between. Germline CDR1 and CDR2: SGDLS and YYNGEE. CDR3 protein: CASSVGAHNEQFF. The CDR3 DNA reads as TGTGCCAGCAGCGTAGGTGCCCACAATGAGCAGTTCTTC.

The chain has TRBV5-1 and TRBJ2-2; D unclear. Trimming pared 0 bases from V and 2 bases from J, leaving 8 bases between. The CDR3 has 15 amino acids. CDR1 and CDR2 (germline): SGHRS, YFSETQ. The CDR3 sequence is CASSLVPANTGELFF. CDR3 sequence (DNA): TGCGCCAGCAGCTTGGTGCCAGCTAACACCGGGGAGCTGTTTTTT.

This clonotype was detected only a few times. The gene calls are TRBV29-1 and TRBJ2-5, with 8 bases that match TRBD1. This CDR3 region has 15 residues. V lost 4 bases, J lost 0 bases, and 7 bases stayed unmatched. The germline gives CDR1 SQVTM, CDR2 ANQGSEA. The CDR3 DNA sequence: TGCAGCGTTGGGAAAGGGACAGGCCACCAAGAGACCCAGTACTTC. This gives the protein CSVGKGTGHQETQYF.

As concerns this clonotype: At one of its ends the junction is not consistent with the germline gene, which may arise from a read error. The rearrangement joins TRBV5-1 to TRBJ2-1; 7 bases are shared with TRBD2. This CDR3 has 13 residues. Germline V lookup: CDR1 SGHRS, CDR2 YFSETQ. CDR3 residues: CASRLDPGGEQFF. CDR3 nucleotides: TGCGCCAGCAGATTGGACCCGGGGGGTGAGCAGTTCTTC.

This chain uses TRBV7-2 with TRBJ2-3; D possibly corresponds to TRBD2 (5 bases). V was clipped by 7 bases and J by 7 bases, with 15 bases between them. This CDR3 has 13 residues. The V gene's germline CDR1 is SGHTA and CDR2 FQGNSA. CDR3 amino acids: CASILTPGNTQYF. The CDR3 coding sequence is TGTGCCAGCATCCTCACCCCCGGGAATACGCAGTATTTT.